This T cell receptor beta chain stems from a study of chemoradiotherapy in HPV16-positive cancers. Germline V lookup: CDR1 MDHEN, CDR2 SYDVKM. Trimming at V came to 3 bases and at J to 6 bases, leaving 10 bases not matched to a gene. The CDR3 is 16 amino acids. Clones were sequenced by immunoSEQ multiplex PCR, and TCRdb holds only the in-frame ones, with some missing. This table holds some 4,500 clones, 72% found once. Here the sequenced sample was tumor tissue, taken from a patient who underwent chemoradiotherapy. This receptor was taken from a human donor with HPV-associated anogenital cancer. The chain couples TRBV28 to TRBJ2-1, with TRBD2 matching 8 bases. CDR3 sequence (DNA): TGTGCCAGCAGTTTTACGGGACTAGTTATCCTCAATGAGCAGTTCTTC. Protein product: CASSFTGLVILNEQFF.